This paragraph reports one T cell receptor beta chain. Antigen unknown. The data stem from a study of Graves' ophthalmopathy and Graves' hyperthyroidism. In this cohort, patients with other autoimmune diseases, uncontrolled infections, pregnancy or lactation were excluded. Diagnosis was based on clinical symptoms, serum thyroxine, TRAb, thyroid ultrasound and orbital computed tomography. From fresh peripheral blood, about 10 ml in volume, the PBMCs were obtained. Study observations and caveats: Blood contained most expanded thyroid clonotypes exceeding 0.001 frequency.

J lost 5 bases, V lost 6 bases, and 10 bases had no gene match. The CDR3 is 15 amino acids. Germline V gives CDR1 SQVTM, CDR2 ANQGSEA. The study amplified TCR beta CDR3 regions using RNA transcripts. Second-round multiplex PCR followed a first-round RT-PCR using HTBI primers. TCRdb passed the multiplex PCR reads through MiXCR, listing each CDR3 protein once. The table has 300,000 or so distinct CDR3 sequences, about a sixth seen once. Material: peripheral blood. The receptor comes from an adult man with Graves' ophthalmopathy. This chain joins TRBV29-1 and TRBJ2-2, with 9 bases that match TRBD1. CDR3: CSVGRTGERTGELFF. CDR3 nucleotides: TGCAGCGTAGGACGGACAGGGGAAAGAACCGGGGAGCTGTTTTTT.